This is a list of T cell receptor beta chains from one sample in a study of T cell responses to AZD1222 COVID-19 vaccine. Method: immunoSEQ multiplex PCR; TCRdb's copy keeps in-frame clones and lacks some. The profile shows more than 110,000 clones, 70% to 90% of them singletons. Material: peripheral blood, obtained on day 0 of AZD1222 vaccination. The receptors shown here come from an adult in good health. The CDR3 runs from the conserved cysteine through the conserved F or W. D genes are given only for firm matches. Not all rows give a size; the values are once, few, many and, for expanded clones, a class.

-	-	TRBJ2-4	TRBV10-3	TGTGCCATCAGTGCCGGTGGGTCAGAAAACATTCAGTACTTC	CAISAGGSENIQYF
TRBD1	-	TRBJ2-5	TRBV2	TGTGCCAGCAGGGGGGACAGCGAGACCCAGTACTTC	CASRGDSETQYF
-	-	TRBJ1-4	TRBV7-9	TGTGCCAGCAGCTTGACCTCTAATGAAAAACTGTTTTTT	CASSLTSNEKLFF
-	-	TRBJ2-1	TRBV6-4	TGTGCCAGCAGTGACTCGATCGGTGATGAGCAGTTCTTC	CASSDSIGDEQFF
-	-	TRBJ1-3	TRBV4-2	TGTGCCAGCAGCTCGCCTACCAGCTCTGGAAACACCATATATTTT	CASSSPTSSGNTIYF
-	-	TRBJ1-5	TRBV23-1	TGCGCCAGCAGTCAATGGGGATATCTTAATCAGCCCCAGCATTTT	CASSQWGYLNQPQHF
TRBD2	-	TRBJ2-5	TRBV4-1	TGCGCCAGCAGCCAAGTTCTGCTAGCGGGGGCCGGGGGGACCCAGTACTTC	CASSQVLLAGAGGTQYF
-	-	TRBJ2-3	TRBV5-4	TGTGCCAGCAGCTTGGGCCCTGAGGAAACGCAGTATTTT	CASSLGPEETQYF
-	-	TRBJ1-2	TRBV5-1	TGCGCCAGCGCGAGGGAGACCCGCTCTGGCTACACCTTC	CASARETRSGYTF
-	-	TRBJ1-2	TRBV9	TGTGCCAGCAGCGTAGGAGGATTCAATGGCTACACCTTC	CASSVGGFNGYTF
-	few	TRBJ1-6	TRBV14	TGTGCCAGCAGCCAAGGACAAAATTCACCCCTCCACTTT	CASSQGQNSPLHF
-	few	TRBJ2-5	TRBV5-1	TGCGCCAGCAGCTTGGGGGAGGTTTTGGAGACCCAGTACTTC	CASSLGEVLETQYF
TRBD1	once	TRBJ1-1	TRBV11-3	TGTGCCAGCAGCCCCCGGGACAGGGCTACGAACACTGAAGCTTTCTTT	CASSPRDRATNTEAFF
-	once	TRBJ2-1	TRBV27	TGTGCCAGCAGTAGGCCTTCCTACAATGAGCAGTTCTTC	CASSRPSYNEQFF
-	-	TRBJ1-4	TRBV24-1	TGTGCCACCAGTGATTCGACTCAGGGGGAAAAACTGTTTTTT	CATSDSTQGEKLFF
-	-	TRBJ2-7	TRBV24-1	TGTGCCACCAGTGACATCCGACTACGCTCCTACGAGCAGTACTTC	CATSDIRLRSYEQYF
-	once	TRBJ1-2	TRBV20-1	TGCAGATACCCGACAGTCGCTGGCTACACCTTC	CRYPTVAGYTF
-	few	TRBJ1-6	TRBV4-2	TGTGCCAGCAGCCAAGGGGGGATCGGTTCACCCCTCCACTTT	CASSQGGIGSPLHF
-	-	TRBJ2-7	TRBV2	TGTGCCAGCAAGGCCGGGATGGACTACGAGCAGTACTTC	CASKAGMDYEQYF
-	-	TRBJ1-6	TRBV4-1	TGCGCCAGCAGCCAAGATCCGGGACCCACCAATTCACCCCTCCACTTT	CASSQDPGPTNSPLHF
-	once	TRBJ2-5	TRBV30	TGTGCCTGGAGTAGGAGGACTCAAGAGACCCAGTACTTC	CAWSRRTQETQYF
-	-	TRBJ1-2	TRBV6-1	TGTGCCAGCAGTGAATCGGGGGGCGACTATGGCTACACCTTC	CASSESGGDYGYTF
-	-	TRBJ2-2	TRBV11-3	TGTGCCAGCAGCCCTAGCGTGGGGGGGGAGCTGTTTTTT	CASSPSVGGELFF
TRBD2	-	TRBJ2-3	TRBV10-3	TGTGCCACGAGCGGGAGTGATACGCAGTATTTT	CATSGSDTQYF
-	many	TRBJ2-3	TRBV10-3	TGTGCCACCACCCCGGACGGAGGGGGCTTGAATACGCAGTATTTT	CATTPDGGGLNTQYF
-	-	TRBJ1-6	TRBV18	TGTGCCAGCTCACCTACTGACCCGGTTATCAATTCACCCCTCCACTTT	CASSPTDPVINSPLHF
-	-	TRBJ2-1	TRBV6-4	TGTGCCAGCAGTGGGGAGGCAGGCAGTGAGCAGTTCTTC	CASSGEAGSEQFF
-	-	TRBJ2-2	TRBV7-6	TGTGCCAGCAGCTTAAGAGGGGCCGGCACCGGGGAGCTGTTTTTT	CASSLRGAGTGELFF
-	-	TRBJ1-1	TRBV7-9	TGTGCCAGCAGCTTAAGCGGGCCAGCTTACTTT	CASSLSGPAYF
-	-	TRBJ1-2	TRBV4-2	TGTGCCAGCAGCCGCGGGGACGGTAACTATGGCTACACCTTC	CASSRGDGNYGYTF
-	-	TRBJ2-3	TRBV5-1	TGCGCCAGCAGCTTAGGGCAGGGCCTAAACACAGATACGCAGTATTTT	CASSLGQGLNTDTQYF
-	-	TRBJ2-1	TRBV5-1	TGCGCCAGCGCTTTTGAGACTTACAATGAGCAGTTCTTC	CASAFETYNEQFF
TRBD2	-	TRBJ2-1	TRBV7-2	TGTGCCAGCAGCTTAGGGGGGGGCTCCTACAATGAGCAGTTCTTC	CASSLGGGSYNEQFF
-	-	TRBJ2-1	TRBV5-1	TGCGCCAGCAGCTTCTCAGGCGACTTGGGGTACAATGAGCAGTTCTTC	CASSFSGDLGYNEQFF
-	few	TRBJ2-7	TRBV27	TGTGCCAGCAGTTGGGGCTACGAGCAGTACTTC	CASSWGYEQYF
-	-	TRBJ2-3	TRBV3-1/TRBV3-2	TGTGCCAGCAGCCGTTCAGCGGGCCTCACAGATACGCAGTATTTT	CASSRSAGLTDTQYF
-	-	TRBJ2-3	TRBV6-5	TGTGCCAGCACCCCACCGGGTCGCCAAGGAGATACGCAGTATTTT	CASTPPGRQGDTQYF
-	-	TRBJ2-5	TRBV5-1	TGCGCCAGCAGCTTGGGGGGGATCCAAGAGACCCAGTACTTC	CASSLGGIQETQYF
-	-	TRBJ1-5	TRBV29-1	TGCAGCGTTTCTATTGGAAGGGACGATCAGCCCCAGCATTTT	CSVSIGRDDQPQHF
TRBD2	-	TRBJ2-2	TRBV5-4	TGTGCCAGCAGCTTGGAGGCGCGGGGGAGGACCGGGGAGCTGTTTTTT	CASSLEARGRTGELFF
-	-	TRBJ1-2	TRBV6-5	TGTGCCAGCAGTTACTCGCGGGGTAGCTACACCTTC	CASSYSRGSYTF
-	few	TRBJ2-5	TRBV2	TGTGCCAGCAGGACTTCCGGGAGTGGGGCTGAGGCCCAGTACTTC	CASRTSGSGAEAQYF
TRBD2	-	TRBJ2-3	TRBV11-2	TGTGCCAGCCGCCGGGGACTAGCGGCAGATACGCAGTATTTT	CASRRGLAADTQYF
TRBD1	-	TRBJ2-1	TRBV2	TGTGCCAGCAATCGGGACAGGAACAATGAGCAGTTCTTC	CASNRDRNNEQFF